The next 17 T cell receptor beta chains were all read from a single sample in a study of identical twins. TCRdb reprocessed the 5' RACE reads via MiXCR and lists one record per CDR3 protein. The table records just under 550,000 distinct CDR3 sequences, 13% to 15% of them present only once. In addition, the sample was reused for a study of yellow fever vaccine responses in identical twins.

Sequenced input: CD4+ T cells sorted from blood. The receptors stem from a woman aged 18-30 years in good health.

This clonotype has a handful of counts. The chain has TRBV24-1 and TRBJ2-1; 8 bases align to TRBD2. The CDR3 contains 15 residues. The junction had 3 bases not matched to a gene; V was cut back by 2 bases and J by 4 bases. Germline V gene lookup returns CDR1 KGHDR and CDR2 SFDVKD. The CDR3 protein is CATSDSAGGYNEQFF. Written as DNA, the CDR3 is TGTGCCACCAGTGATTCTGCGGGGGGATACAATGAGCAGTTCTTC.

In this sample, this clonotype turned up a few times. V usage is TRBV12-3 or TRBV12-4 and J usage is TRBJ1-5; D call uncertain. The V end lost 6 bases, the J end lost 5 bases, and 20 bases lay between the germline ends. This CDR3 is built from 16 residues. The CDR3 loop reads CASSRANTFRDQPQHF. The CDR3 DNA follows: TGTGCCAGCAGCCGTGCAAATACTTTTAGGGATCAGCCCCAGCATTTT.

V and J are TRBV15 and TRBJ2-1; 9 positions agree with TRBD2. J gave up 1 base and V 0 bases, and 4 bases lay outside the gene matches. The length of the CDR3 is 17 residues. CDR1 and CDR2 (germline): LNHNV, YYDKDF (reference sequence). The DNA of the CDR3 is TGTGCCACCAGCAGAGATCGTGCGGGAGGGTCCTACAATGAGCAGTTCTTC. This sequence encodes CATSRDRAGGSYNEQFF.

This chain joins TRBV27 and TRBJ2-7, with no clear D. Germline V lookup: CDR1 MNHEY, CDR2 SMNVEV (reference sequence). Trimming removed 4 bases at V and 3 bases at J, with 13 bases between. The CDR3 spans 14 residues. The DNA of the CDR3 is TGTGCCAGCAGTTCCCTTGCTGGGTTCTACGAGCAGTACTTC. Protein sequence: CASSSLAGFYEQYF.

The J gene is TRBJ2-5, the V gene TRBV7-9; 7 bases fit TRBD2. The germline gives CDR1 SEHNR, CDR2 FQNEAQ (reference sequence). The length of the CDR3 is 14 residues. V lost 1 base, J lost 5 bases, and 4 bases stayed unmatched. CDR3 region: CASSLGASGETQYF. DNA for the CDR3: TGTGCCAGCAGCTTAGGTGCTAGCGGTGAGACCCAGTACTTC.

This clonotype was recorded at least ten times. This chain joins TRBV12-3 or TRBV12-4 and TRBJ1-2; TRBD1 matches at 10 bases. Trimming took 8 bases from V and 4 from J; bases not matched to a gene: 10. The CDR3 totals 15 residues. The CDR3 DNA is TGTGCCAGCGTCTCAAACTGGGACAGGGGCTATGGCTACACCTTC. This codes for CASVSNWDRGYGYTF.

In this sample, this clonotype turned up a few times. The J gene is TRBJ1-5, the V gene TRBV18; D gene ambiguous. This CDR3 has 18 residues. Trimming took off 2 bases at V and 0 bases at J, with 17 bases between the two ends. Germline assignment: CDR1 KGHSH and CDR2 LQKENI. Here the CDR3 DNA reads TGTGCCAGCTCACCATACGTAACAACAGCACATAGCAATCAGCCCCAGCATTTT. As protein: CASSPYVTTAHSNQPQHF.

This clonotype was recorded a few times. The CDR3 is CASSPSMTSGTLTGELFF. The CDR3 DNA reads TGTGCCAGCAGCCCCTCCATGACTAGCGGGACCCTCACCGGGGAGCTGTTTTTT. This sequence joins TRBV4-2 and TRBJ2-2; TRBD2 agrees at 11 bases. The CDR3 sequence is 18 residues long. Germline V gene sequence: CDR1 LGHNA, CDR2 YNFKEQ. J was trimmed by 4 bases and V by 4 bases; bases with no gene match: 11.

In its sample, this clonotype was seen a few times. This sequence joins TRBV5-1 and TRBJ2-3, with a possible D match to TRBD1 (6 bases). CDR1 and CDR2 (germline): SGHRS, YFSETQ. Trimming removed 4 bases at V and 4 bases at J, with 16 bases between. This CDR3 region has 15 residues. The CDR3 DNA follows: TGCGCCAGCAGCCTGAGGGACACCGGGGCAGATACGCAGTATTTT. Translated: CASSLRDTGADTQYF.

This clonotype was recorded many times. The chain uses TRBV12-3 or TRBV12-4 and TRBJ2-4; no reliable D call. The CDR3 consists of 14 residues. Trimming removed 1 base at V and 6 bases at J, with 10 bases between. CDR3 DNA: TGTGCCAGCAGTTTAGAAGGGATTAGAAACATTCAGTACTTC. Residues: CASSLEGIRNIQYF.

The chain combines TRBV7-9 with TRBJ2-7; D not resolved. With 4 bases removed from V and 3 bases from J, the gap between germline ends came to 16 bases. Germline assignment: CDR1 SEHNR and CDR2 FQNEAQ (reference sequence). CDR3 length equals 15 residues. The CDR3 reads CASSSTDLGRYEQYF. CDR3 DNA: TGTGCCAGCAGCTCCACAGACTTGGGCCGCTACGAGCAGTACTTC.

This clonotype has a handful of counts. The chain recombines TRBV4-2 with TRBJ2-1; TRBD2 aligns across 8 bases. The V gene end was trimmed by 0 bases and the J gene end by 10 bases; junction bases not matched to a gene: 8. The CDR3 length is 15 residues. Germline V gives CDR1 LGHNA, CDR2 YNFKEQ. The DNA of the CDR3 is TGTGCCAGCAGCCAAGAAGGGCGGGGGGCCAGGGAGCAGTTCTTC. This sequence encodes CASSQEGRGAREQFF.

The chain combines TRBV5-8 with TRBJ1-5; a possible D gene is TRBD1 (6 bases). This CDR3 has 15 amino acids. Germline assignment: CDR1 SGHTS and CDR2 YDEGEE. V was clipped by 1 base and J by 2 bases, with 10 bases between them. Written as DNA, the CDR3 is TGTGCCAGCAGCTTGAGGGCAGGGGGCAATCAGCCCCAGCATTTT. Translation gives CASSLRAGGNQPQHF.

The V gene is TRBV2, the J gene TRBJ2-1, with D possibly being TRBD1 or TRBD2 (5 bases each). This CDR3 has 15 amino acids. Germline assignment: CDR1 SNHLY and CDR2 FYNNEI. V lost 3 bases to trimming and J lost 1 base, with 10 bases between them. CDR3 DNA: TGTGCCAGCAGTGACCAGGGCGGGTCCTACAATGAGCAGTTCTTC. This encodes CASSDQGGSYNEQFF.

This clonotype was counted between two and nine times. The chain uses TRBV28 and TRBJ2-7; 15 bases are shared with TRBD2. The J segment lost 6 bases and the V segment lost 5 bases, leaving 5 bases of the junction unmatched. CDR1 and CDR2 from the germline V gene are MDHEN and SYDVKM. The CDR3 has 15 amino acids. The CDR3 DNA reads TGTGCCAGCAGTCCAGGGACTAGCGGGGGGTTCGAGCAGTACGTC. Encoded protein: CASSPGTSGGFEQYV.

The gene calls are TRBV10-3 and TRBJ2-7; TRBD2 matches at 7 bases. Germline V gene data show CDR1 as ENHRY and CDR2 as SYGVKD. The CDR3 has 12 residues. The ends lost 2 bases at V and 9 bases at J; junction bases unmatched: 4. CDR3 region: CAISEGRVLQYF. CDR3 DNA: TGTGCCATCAGTGAGGGGAGGGTATTGCAGTACTTC.

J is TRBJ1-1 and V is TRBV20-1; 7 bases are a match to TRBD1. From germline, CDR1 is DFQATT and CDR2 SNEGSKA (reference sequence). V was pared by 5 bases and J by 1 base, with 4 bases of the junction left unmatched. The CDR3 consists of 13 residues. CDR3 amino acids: CSAGPGGNTEAFF. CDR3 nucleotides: TGCAGTGCTGGTCCAGGGGGGAACACTGAAGCTTTCTTT.